This is a list of T cell receptor beta chains from one sample in a study of regulatory T cells in long-lasting Graves disease. TCRdb itself ran the multiplex PCR reads through MiXCR, one entry per CDR3 protein. This table has 400,000 to 500,000 distinct CDR3 sequences, roughly 21% appearing once. This sample comprised peripheral blood mononuclear cells (PBMCs), obtained when the disease was refractory, from a patient treated with antithyroid drugs. All receptors come from a female donor with Graves disease. The CDR3 runs from the conserved cysteine through the conserved F or W. D genes are given only for firm matches. Part of the rows lack a size; the others show once, few, many or a class for expanded clones.

>.|few|TRBV18|TRBJ2-5
TGTGCCAGCTCACCCAGCGTCCTAGAGACCCAGTACTTC
CASSPSVLETQYF
>TRBD1|.|TRBV3-1|TRBJ1-1
TGTGCCAGCAGCCAAGAAGGGACAGGGGGCCGAGCTTTCTTT
CASSQEGTGGRAFF
>.|few|TRBV11-2|TRBJ2-3
TGTGCCAGCAGCACCCGACAGGTCACAGATACGCAGTATTTT
CASSTRQVTDTQYF
>.|.|TRBV13|TRBJ1-1
TGTGCCAGCAGCAGGGGACACCACAACACTGAAGCTTTCTTT
CASSRGHHNTEAFF
>TRBD1|.|TRBV7-3|TRBJ2-1
TGTGCCAGCAGCGTCACACAGGGGATAGATGAGCAGTTCTTC
CASSVTQGIDEQFF
>TRBD1|.|TRBV5-1|TRBJ1-5
TGCGCCAGCAGACCGGACAGGGACGGACCCCAGCATTTT
CASRPDRDGPQHF
>.|few|TRBV10-2|TRBJ2-5
TGCGCCAGCAGCGGTCCTATGGGGGAGACCCAGTACTTC
CASSGPMGETQYF
>TRBD1|.|TRBV12-3/TRBV12-4|TRBJ2-5
TGTGCCAGCAGTTTAGGGACAGGGGGCAGCGGGGAAGAGACCCAGTACTTC
CASSLGTGGSGEETQYF
>TRBD1|many|TRBV6-1|TRBJ2-2
TGTGCCAGCTCGCGGTGGGGGACAGGGACCGCCGGGGAGCTGTTTTTT
CASSRWGTGTAGELFF
>.|many|TRBV6-1|TRBJ1-2
TGTGCCAGCAGTGAAGAGTTGGGAGCAGGGATCAACTATGGCTACACCTTC
CASSEELGAGINYGYTF
>TRBD1|.|TRBV19|TRBJ1-5
TGTGCCAGTACCTCAGGGGCAGGGGGGAATCAGCCCCAGCATTTT
CASTSGAGGNQPQHF
>.|few|TRBV5-1|TRBJ2-7
TGCGCCAGCAGCTCAGGCAGCACCTACGAGCAGTACTTC
CASSSGSTYEQYF
>TRBD2|few|TRBV4-1|TRBJ2-7
TGCGCCAGCAGCCCGACCTGGGGGGGCGAGCAGTACTTC
CASSPTWGGEQYF
>TRBD2|once|TRBV6-1|TRBJ2-1
TGTGCCAGCAGACCCCTCTATAGCGGGAGGACCTACAATGAGCAGTTCTTC
CASRPLYSGRTYNEQFF
>.|few|TRBV7-9|TRBJ2-2
TGTGCCAGCAGCTTCGCAGGGGCCGTCGACACCGGGGAGCTGTTTTTT
CASSFAGAVDTGELFF
>.|.|TRBV20-1|TRBJ2-7
TGCAGTGCTAGAGGGGACGGTCTAAGCGACGAGCAGTACTTC
CSARGDGLSDEQYF
>TRBD2|.|TRBV5-1|TRBJ2-7
TGCGCCAGCAGCCCTTCTTCCGAGACTAGCGGGGTCTGGGAGCAGTACTTC
CASSPSSETSGVWEQYF